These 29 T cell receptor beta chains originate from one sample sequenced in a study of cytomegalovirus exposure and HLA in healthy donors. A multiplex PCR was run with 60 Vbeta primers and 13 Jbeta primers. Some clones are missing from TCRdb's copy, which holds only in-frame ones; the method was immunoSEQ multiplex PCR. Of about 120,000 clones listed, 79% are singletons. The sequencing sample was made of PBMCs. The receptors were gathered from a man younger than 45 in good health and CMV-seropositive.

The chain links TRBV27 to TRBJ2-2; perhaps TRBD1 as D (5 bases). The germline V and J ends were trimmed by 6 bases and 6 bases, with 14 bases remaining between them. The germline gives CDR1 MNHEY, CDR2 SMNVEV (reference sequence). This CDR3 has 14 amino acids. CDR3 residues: CASRTLRVAGELFF. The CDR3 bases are TGTGCCAGCAGGACCCTCAGGGTCGCCGGGGAGCTGTTTTTT.

CDR3 sequence: CASSLQGGAGSPLHF. CDR3 nucleotides: TGTGCCAGCAGCTTACAAGGGGGCGCAGGGTCACCCCTCCACTTT. The J gene is TRBJ1-6, the V gene TRBV11-1; TRBD1 matches 7 bases. J lost 10 bases, V lost 2 bases, and 8 bases had no gene match. Per the germline V gene, CDR1 is SGHAT and CDR2 is FQDESV (reference sequence). This CDR3 comprises 15 residues.

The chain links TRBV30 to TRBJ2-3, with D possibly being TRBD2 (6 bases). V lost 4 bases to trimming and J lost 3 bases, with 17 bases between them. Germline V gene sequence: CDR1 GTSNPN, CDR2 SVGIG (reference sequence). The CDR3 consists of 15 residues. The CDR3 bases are TGTGCCTGGAATTCAAGGACTATCGGAACAGATACGCAGTATTTT. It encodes CAWNSRTIGTDTQYF.

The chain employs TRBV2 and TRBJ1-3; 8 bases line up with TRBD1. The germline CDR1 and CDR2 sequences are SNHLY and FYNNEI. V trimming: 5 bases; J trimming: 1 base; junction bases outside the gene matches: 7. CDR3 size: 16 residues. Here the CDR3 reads CASSSDRVQSGNTIYF. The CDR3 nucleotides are TGTGCCAGCAGTTCGGACAGGGTTCAATCTGGAAACACCATATATTTT.

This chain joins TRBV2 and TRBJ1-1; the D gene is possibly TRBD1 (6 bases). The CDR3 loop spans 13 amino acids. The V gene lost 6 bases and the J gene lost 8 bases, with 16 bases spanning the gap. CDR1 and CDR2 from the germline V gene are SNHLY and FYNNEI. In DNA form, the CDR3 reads TGTGCCAGCAGCCCCATACAGGGAGAGGAAGCTTTCTTT. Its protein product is CASSPIQGEEAFF.

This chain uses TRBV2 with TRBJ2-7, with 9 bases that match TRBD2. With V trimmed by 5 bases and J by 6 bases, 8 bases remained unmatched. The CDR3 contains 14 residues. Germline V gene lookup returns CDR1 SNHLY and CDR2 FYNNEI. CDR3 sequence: CASSTGTSSPEQYF. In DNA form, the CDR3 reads TGTGCCAGCAGTACCGGGACTAGCTCTCCCGAGCAGTACTTC.

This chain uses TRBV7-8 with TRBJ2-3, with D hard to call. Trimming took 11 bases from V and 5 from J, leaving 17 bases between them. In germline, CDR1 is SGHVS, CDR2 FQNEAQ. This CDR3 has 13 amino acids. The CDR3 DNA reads TGTGCCTCCACGATCATACGCGAAGATACGCAGTATTTT. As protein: CASTIIREDTQYF.

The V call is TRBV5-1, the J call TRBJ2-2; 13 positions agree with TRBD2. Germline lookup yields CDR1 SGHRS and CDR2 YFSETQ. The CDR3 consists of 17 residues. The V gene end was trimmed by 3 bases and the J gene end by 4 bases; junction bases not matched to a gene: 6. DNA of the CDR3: TGCGCCAGCAGCTGGGAAACTAGCGGGGGGGCCACCGGGGAGCTGTTTTTT. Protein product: CASSWETSGGATGELFF.

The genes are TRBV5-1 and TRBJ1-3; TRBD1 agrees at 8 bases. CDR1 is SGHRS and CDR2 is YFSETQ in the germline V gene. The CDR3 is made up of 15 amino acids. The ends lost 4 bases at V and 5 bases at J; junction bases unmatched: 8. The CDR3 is CASSRLQGARNTIYF. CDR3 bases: TGCGCCAGCAGCCGGCTCCAGGGGGCAAGAAACACCATATATTTT.

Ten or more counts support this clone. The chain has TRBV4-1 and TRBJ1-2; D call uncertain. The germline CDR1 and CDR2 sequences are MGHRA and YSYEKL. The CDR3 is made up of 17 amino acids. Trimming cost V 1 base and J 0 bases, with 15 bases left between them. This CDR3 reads CASSQGAGRKSNYGYTF. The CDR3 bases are TGCGCCAGCAGCCAAGGGGCCGGGAGGAAATCTAACTATGGCTACACCTTC.

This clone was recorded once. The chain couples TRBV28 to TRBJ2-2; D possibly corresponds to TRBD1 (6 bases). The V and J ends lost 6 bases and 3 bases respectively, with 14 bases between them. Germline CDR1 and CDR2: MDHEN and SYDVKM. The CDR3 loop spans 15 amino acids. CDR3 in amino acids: CASRTPGHYTGELFF. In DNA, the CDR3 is TGTGCCAGCAGAACCCCGGGACACTACACCGGGGAGCTGTTTTTT.

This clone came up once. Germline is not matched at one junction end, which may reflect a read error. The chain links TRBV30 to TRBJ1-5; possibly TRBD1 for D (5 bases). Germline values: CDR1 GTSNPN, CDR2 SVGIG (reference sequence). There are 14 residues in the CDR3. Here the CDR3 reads CVWSATGVRQPQHF. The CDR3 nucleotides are TGTGTCTGGAGTGCGACGGGGGTGAGGCAGCCCCAGCATTTT.

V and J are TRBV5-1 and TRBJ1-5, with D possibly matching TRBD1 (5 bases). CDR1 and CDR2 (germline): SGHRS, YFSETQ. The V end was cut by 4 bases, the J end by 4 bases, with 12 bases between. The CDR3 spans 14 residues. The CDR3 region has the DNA TGCGCCAGCAGCCCCAGGGTATATAATCAGCCCCAGCATTTT. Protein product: CASSPRVYNQPQHF.

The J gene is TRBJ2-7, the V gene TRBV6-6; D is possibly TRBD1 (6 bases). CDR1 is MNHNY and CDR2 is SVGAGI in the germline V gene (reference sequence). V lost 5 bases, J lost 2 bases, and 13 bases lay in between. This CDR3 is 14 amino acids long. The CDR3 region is CASSRTGLPYEQYF. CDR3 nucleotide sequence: TGTGCCAGCAGTCGCACAGGGCTTCCCTACGAGCAGTACTTC.

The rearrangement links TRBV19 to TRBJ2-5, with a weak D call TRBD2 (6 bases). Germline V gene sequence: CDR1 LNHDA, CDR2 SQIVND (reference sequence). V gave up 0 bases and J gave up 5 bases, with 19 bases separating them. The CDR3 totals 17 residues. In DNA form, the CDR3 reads TGTGCCAGTAGTATAGAGGGGAACAGGAGGGAAAGGGAGACCCAGTACTTC. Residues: CASSIEGNRRERETQYF.

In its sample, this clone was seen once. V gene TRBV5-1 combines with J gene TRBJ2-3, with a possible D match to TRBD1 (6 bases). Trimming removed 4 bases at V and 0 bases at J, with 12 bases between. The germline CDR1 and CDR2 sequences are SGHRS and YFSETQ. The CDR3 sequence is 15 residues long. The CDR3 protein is CASSPTGLSTDTQYF. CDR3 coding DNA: TGCGCCAGCAGCCCCACAGGGCTAAGCACAGATACGCAGTATTTT.

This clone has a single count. The CDR3 protein is CASSPGQGVRYGYTF. The CDR3, as DNA: TGTGCCAGCAGCCCGGGACAGGGGGTGAGGTATGGCTACACCTTC. The chain combines TRBV5-6 with TRBJ1-2; 11 bases are a match to TRBD1. The trim removed 4 bases at V and 5 bases at J, leaving 7 bases unmatched. Germline-derived CDR1 and CDR2 are SGHDT and YYEEEE. The CDR3 is 15 amino acids. The full variable domain, completed using reference TRBV5-6 and TRBJ1-2, is DAGVTQSPTHLIKTRGQQVTLRCSPKSGHDTVSWYQQALGQGPQFIFQYYEEEERQRGNFPDRFSGHQFPNYSSELNVNALLLGDSALYLCASSPGQGVRYGYTFGSGTRLTVV.

CDR3 DNA: TGTGCCAGCAGTGAATATGGAAGCGAAGATACGCAGTATTTT. Translation gives CASSEYGSEDTQYF. The chain carries TRBV25-1 and TRBJ2-3; D unclear. The CDR3 length is 14 residues. Germline V gene data show CDR1 as MGHDK and CDR2 as SYGVNS. The V end lost 0 bases, the J end lost 5 bases, and 9 bases lay between the germline ends. Supplemented by reference TRBV25-1 and TRBJ2-3, the full variable domain reads EADIYQTPRYLVIGTGKKITLECSQTMGHDKMYWYQQDPGMELHLIHYSYGVNSTEKGDLSSESTVSRIRTEHFPLTLESARPSHTSQYLCASSEYGSEDTQYFGPGTRLTVL.

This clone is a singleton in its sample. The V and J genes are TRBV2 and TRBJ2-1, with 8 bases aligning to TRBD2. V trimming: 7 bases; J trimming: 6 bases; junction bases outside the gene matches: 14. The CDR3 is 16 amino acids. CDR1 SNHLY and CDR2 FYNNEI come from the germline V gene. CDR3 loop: CASTERGGRGSNEQFF. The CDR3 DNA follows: TGTGCCAGCACGGAACGGGGGGGACGTGGAAGCAATGAGCAGTTCTTC.

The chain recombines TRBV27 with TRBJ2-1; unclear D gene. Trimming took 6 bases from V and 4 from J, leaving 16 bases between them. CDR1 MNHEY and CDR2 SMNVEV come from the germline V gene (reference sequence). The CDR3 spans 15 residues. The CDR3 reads CASRRLVSEYNEQFF. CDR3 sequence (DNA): TGTGCCAGCAGACGCCTAGTTTCGGAATACAATGAGCAGTTCTTC.

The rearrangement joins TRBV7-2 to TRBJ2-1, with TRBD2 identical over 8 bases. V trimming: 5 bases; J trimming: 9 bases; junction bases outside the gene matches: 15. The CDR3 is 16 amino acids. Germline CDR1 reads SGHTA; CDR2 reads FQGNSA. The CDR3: CASSPVSGVTGGEQFF. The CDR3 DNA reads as TGTGCCAGCAGCCCCGTTAGCGGGGTCACTGGGGGTGAGCAGTTCTTC.

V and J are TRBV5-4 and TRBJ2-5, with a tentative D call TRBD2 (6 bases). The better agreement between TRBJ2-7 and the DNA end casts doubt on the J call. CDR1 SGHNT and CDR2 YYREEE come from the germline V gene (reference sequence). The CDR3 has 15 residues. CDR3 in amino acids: CASSLLRDLSYEQYF. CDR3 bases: TGTGCCAGCAGCTTATTACGGGACTTGTCCTACGAGCAGTACTTC.

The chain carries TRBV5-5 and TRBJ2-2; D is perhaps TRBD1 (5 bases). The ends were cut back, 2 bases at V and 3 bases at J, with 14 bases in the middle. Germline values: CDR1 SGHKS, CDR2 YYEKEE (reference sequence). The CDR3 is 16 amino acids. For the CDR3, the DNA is TGTGCCAGCAGCTTTTCCCCCAGGGCGGACACCGGGGAGCTGTTTTTT. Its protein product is CASSFSPRADTGELFF.

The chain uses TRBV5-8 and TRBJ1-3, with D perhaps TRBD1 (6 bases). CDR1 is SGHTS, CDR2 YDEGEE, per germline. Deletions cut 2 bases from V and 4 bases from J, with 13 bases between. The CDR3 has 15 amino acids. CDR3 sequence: CASSLNSGAGNTIYF. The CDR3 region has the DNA TGTGCCAGCAGCTTAAACTCAGGGGCAGGAAACACCATATATTTT.

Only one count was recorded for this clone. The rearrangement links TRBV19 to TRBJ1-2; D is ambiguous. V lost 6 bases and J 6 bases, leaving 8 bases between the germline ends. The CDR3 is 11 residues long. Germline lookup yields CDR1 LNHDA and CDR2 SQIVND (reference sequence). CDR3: CASRLADGYTF. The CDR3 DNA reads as TGTGCCAGTAGGTTGGCGGATGGCTACACCTTC.

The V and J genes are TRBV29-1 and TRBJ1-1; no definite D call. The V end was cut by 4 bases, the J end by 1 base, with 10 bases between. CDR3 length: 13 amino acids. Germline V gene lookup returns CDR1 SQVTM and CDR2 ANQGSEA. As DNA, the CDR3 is TGCAGCGTTGCGGAGGGATGGAACACTGAAGCTTTCTTT. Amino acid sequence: CSVAEGWNTEAFF.

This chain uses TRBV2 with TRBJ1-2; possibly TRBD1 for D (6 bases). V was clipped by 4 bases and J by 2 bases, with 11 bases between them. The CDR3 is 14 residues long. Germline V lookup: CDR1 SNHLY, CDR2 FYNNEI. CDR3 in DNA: TGTGCCAGCAGTGCTAGACAGGCCAACTATGGCTACACCTTC. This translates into CASSARQANYGYTF.

CDR3 in amino acids: CASSLVVAGGIEQYF. CDR3 nucleotide sequence: TGTGCCAGCAGCTTAGTTGTAGCGGGGGGTATCGAGCAGTACTTC. The chain couples TRBV11-2 to TRBJ2-7; 10 bases are a match to TRBD2. The V gene end was trimmed by 1 base and the J gene end by 6 bases; junction bases not matched to a gene: 6. Germline V gives CDR1 SGHAT, CDR2 FQNNGV. The CDR3 covers 15 residues. The variable domain in full, completed from reference TRBV11-2 and TRBJ2-7, reads EAGVAQSPRYKIIEKRQSVAFWCNPISGHATLYWYQQILGQGPKLLIQFQNNGVVDDSQLPKDRFSAERLKGVDSTLKIQPAKLEDSAVYLCASSLVVAGGIEQYFGPGTRLTVT.

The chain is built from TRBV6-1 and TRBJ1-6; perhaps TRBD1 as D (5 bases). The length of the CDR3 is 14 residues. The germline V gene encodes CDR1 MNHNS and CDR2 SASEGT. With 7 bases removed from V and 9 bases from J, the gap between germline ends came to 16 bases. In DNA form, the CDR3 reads TGTGCCAGCACCAGGCAGGGTTCAGGTTCACCCCTCCACTTT. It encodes CASTRQGSGSPLHF.